The 31 T cell receptor beta chains listed next were all sequenced from one sample in a study of Graves' ophthalmopathy and Graves' hyperthyroidism. The sequenced template was RNA, covering the TCR beta CDR3 region. Investigators did first-round RT-PCR with HTBI primers, then second-round multiplex PCR. TCRdb redid the calling of the multiplex PCR reads with MiXCR, one entry per CDR3 protein. The data show over a million distinct CDR3 sequences, about 36% seen once. The sequencing sample was made of peripheral blood or thyroid tissue (not recorded which). These receptors were collected from an adult man with Graves' hyperthyroidism.

This clonotype was found a few times. The chain carries TRBV28 and TRBJ2-6; 8 bases line up with TRBD1. V shed 5 bases and J 0 bases; nucleotides not matched to a gene: 6. The CDR3 spans 17 residues. CDR1 is MDHEN, CDR2 SYDVKM, per germline. The DNA of the CDR3 is TGTGCCAGCAGTAACCCGGGACAGGTCTCTGGGGCCAACGTCCTGACTTTC. It codes for CASSNPGQVSGANVLTF.

The chain carries TRBV5-4 and TRBJ2-5; D is ambiguous. CDR3 size: 12 residues. Germline CDR1 is SGHNT and CDR2 is YYREEE (reference sequence). Trimming shortened V by 4 bases and J by 4 bases, and 8 bases separated the two germline ends. The CDR3 sequence is CASSAQTETQYF. The CDR3 DNA follows: TGTGCCAGCAGCGCACAAACAGAGACCCAGTACTTC.

As to this clonotype: A read error is likely, as this CDR3 ends without the conserved phenylalanine or tryptophan. It is unclear where the CDR3 begins or ends on the DNA, so no DNA is shown, and the CDR3 is as TCRdb lists it. This chain connects TRBV7-2 to TRBJ2-6; TRBD1 is the table's D call, not checked against the DNA. Germline values: CDR1 SGHTA, CDR2 FQGNSA. The CDR3 has 8 residues if both end residues are counted. CDR3 sequence reads: CASRQGTV.

A few counts support this clonotype. The V and J genes are TRBV12-3 or TRBV12-4 and TRBJ1-4, with TRBD1 as a possible D gene (5 bases). The V gene lost 6 bases and the J gene lost 7 bases, with 15 bases spanning the gap. CDR3 length equals 14 residues. The CDR3 region has the DNA TGTGCCAGCAGCCAACAACAGGAGGGTGAAAAACTGTTTTTT. Translation: CASSQQQEGEKLFF.

This clonotype was detected many times. The J gene is TRBJ2-2, the V gene TRBV7-2; D is uncertain. V was shortened by 5 bases and J by 5 bases, with 12 bases between the two germline ends. Per germline, CDR1 SGHTA and CDR2 FQGNSA. The CDR3 has 14 residues. CDR3 amino acids: CASSPPGQTGELFF. DNA for the CDR3: TGTGCCAGCAGCCCACCAGGCCAAACCGGGGAGCTGTTTTTT. The full variable domain, rest sourced from reference TRBV7-2 and TRBJ2-2, is GAGVSQSPSNKVTEKGKDVELRCDPISGHTALYWYRQSLGQGLEFLIYFQGNSAPDKSGLPSDRFSAERTGGSVSTLTIQRTQQEDSAVYLCASSPPGQTGELFFGEGSRLTVL.

This clonotype occurred many times. The chain recombines TRBV9 with TRBJ1-2; no clear D gene. This CDR3 has 15 amino acids. Germline CDR1 SGDLS, CDR2 YYNGEE. The V and J ends lost 2 bases and 0 bases respectively, with 11 bases between them. The CDR3 is CASSVSTASNYGYTF. The CDR3 coding sequence is TGTGCCAGCAGCGTCAGTACAGCCTCTAACTATGGCTACACCTTC. Combining the CDR3 with reference TRBV9 and TRBJ1-2 gives the whole variable domain DSGVTQTPKHLITATGQRVTLRCSPRSGDLSVYWYQQSLDQGLQFLIQYYNGEERAKGNILERFSAQQFPDLHSELNLSSLELGDSALYFCASSVSTASNYGYTFGSGTRLTVV.

This sequence joins TRBV10-3 and TRBJ1-1; 11 bases align to TRBD1. With V trimmed by 6 bases and J by 11 bases, 5 bases remained unmatched. Per the germline V gene, CDR1 is ENHRY and CDR2 is SYGVKD. The CDR3 runs 12 residues. This CDR3 is CAIRGTGGDAFF. The DNA for the CDR3 is TGTGCCATCAGGGGGACAGGGGGAGATGCTTTCTTT.

The CDR3 is CSATRSPSGVRRETQYF. The DNA of the CDR3 is TGCAGTGCTACGAGAAGCCCGTCGGGAGTAAGAAGGGAGACCCAGTACTTC. The chain links TRBV20-1 to TRBJ2-5, with a weak D call TRBD2 (6 bases). With 4 bases removed from V and 5 bases from J, the gap between germline ends came to 26 bases. There are 17 residues in the CDR3. CDR1 and CDR2 from the germline V gene are DFQATT and SNEGSKA (reference sequence).

This clonotype has only a few counts. The chain is built from TRBV9 and TRBJ1-5; D is uncertain. Trimming shortened V by 4 bases and J by 2 bases, and 10 bases separated the two germline ends. The CDR3 consists of 14 residues. Germline CDR1 and CDR2: SGDLS and YYNGEE. The CDR3 region is CASSHGFGNQPQHF. Here the CDR3 DNA reads TGTGCCAGCAGCCACGGGTTTGGCAATCAGCCCCAGCATTTT.

There are a few counts of this clonotype. The junction differs from germline at one of its ends, possibly a read error. The gene calls are TRBV11-2 and TRBJ2-7; D is perhaps TRBD1 (6 bases). The CDR3 sequence is 14 residues long. Germline CDR1 and CDR2: SGHAT and FQNNGV. The CDR3 nucleotides are TGTGCCAGCAAAATCCCGACAGGCACCGGGGAGCTGTACTTC. As protein: CASKIPTGTGELYF.

The CDR3 reads CAISPLSGQSNTEAFF. The CDR3 nucleotides are TGTGCCATCAGTCCCCTATCGGGACAGTCGAACACTGAAGCTTTCTTT. This rearrangement joins TRBV10-3 to TRBJ1-1; 7 bases align to TRBD1. V trimming: 5 bases; J trimming: 1 base; junction bases outside the gene matches: 10. Germline assignment: CDR1 ENHRY and CDR2 SYGVKD. The CDR3 spans 16 residues.

This sequence joins TRBV10-3 and TRBJ1-2; no definite D call. V dropped 6 bases and J dropped 8 bases, with 10 bases sitting between them. Germline V gene data show CDR1 as ENHRY and CDR2 as SYGVKD. The CDR3 spans 11 residues. The CDR3, as DNA: TGTGCCATCAGGCGGGGAGTCGGCTACACCTTC. This sequence encodes CAIRRGVGYTF.

A few counts support this clonotype. The chain employs TRBV12-3 or TRBV12-4 and TRBJ2-7, with TRBD2 matching over 10 bases. V shed 5 bases and J 6 bases; nucleotides not matched to a gene: 7. This CDR3 has 14 residues. The CDR3 nucleotides are TGTGCCAGCAGTACCGGACTAGCGGTAGGCGAGCAGTACTTC. It encodes CASSTGLAVGEQYF.

This clonotype was counted at least ten times. The chain carries TRBV7-9 and TRBJ1-5; the D is unclear. The CDR3 has 16 residues. Trimming stripped 4 bases from V and 3 bases from J, with 16 bases between. Germline values: CDR1 SEHNR, CDR2 FQNEAQ (reference sequence). CDR3 coding DNA: TGTGCCAGCAGCTCTTGGACGGGGAGAGTCAATCAGCCCCAGCATTTT. Translation gives CASSSWTGRVNQPQHF.

This clonotype was detected only once. The chain combines TRBV2 with TRBJ1-2; TRBD1 matches at 7 bases. This CDR3 is built from 16 residues. V dropped 6 bases and J dropped 4; count of bases not matched to a gene: 14. Looked up from germline, CDR1 is SNHLY and CDR2 is FYNNEI. The CDR3, as DNA: TGTGCCAGCAGCCAGGGGGACTCGGGGGGGCTCTATGGCTACACCTTC. This encodes CASSQGDSGGLYGYTF.

Only one count was recorded for this clonotype. V is TRBV19 and J is TRBJ1-6, with TRBD1 matching 7 bases. Germline CDR1 and CDR2: LNHDA and SQIVND (reference sequence). V was pared by 9 bases and J by 13 bases, with 18 bases of the junction left unmatched. This CDR3 region has 15 residues. CDR3 sequence reads: CASKRQGFSNQPLHF. The CDR3 nucleotides are TGTGCCAGCAAAAGACAGGGTTTTAGCAATCAGCCCCTCCACTTT. Combining the CDR3 with reference TRBV19 and TRBJ1-6 gives the whole variable domain DGGITQSPKYLFRKEGQNVTLSCEQNLNHDAMYWYRQDPGQGLRLIYYSQIVNDFQKGDIAEGYSVSREKKESFPLTVTSAQKNPTAFYLCASKRQGFSNQPLHFGNGTRLTVT.

The chain links TRBV11-2 to TRBJ2-2; no definite D call. This CDR3 is built from 13 residues. The V end lost 7 bases, the J end lost 7 bases, and 13 bases lay between the germline ends. From germline, CDR1 is SGHAT and CDR2 FQNNGV. DNA of the CDR3: TGTGCCAGCAAGAAGGGCGATGACGGGGAGCTGTTTTTT. Protein product: CASKKGDDGELFF.

The table lists this clonotype with many counts. The chain employs TRBV19 and TRBJ2-7; no clear D gene. CDR3 length equals 14 residues. Trimming stripped 0 bases from V and 0 bases from J, with 6 bases between. The germline gives CDR1 LNHDA, CDR2 SQIVND (reference sequence). CDR3: CASSIDRYSYEQYF. CDR3 DNA sequence: TGTGCCAGTAGTATAGACCGCTACTCCTACGAGCAGTACTTC.

This clonotype was seen only a few times. DNA of the CDR3: TGTGCCAGCAGTTTATCAGGAACTACCTACGAGCAGTACTTC. This translates into CASSLSGTTYEQYF. V gene TRBV12-3 or TRBV12-4 combines with J gene TRBJ2-7; no clear D. The CDR3 is 14 amino acids. Deletions cut 2 bases from V and 2 bases from J, with 10 bases between.

Note on this clonotype: With a much larger clone just one base away, this may be a read error. The chain links TRBV15 to TRBJ1-6, with no clear D. The germline V gene encodes CDR1 LNHNV and CDR2 YYDKDF (reference sequence). The CDR3 length is 13 residues. The germline V and J ends were trimmed by 0 bases and 10 bases, with 7 bases remaining between them. CDR3 DNA sequence: TGTGCCACCAGCAGAGACGGCGGCTCACCCCTCCACTTT. This codes for CATSRDGGSPLHF.

This clonotype was counted a single time. Possible read error: a much larger clone is one base away. The chain employs TRBV6-5 and TRBJ1-5; D is uncertain. CDR1 is MNHEY, CDR2 SVGAGI, per germline. CDR3 size: 13 residues. CDR3 DNA: TGTGCCAGCAGCCGACAACTCAATCATCCCCAGCATTTT. Its protein is CASSRQLNHPQHF.

The chain uses TRBV7-8 and TRBJ1-5, with 10 bases that match TRBD1. The CDR3 covers 16 residues. Germline trimming cut 5 bases from V and 3 bases from J; bases unmatched to any gene: 7. Germline V CDR1 and CDR2: SGHVS, FQNEAQ. Here the CDR3 reads CASSVGTGENNQPQHF. DNA of the CDR3: TGTGCCAGCAGCGTTGGGACAGGGGAAAACAATCAGCCCCAGCATTTT.

This clonotype came up many times. This chain connects TRBV10-3 to TRBJ1-2, with D possibly TRBD1 on 5 matching bases. The V end lost 2 bases, the J end lost 1 base, and 17 bases lay between the germline ends. The CDR3 runs 17 residues. In germline, CDR1 is ENHRY, CDR2 SYGVKD. The CDR3 DNA follows: TGTGCCATCAGTGAGCCGGCCGCAGGGCCGAATAACTATGGCTACACCTTC. This encodes CAISEPAAGPNNYGYTF.

This clonotype was recorded a few times. The chain couples TRBV29-1 to TRBJ2-6; the D gene could be TRBD1 or TRBD2 (5 bases each). Per germline, CDR1 SQVTM and CDR2 ANQGSEA. This CDR3 is built from 13 residues. V lost 7 bases and J lost 4, with 11 bases in between. The CDR3 loop is CSAAGSGANVLTF. The DNA of the CDR3 is TGCAGCGCTGCAGGGAGCGGGGCCAACGTCCTGACTTTC. Using reference TRBV29-1 and TRBJ2-6 for the parts outside the CDR3, the full variable domain is SAVISQKPSRDICQRGTSLTIQCQVDSQVTMMFWYRQQPGQSLTLIATANQGSEATYESGFVIDKFPISRPNLTFSTLTVSNMSPEDSSIYLCSAAGSGANVLTFGAGSRLTVL.

J is TRBJ1-1 and V is TRBV7-6; D not certain. V was shortened by 5 bases and J by 4 bases, with 14 bases between the two germline ends. The CDR3 has 14 amino acids. CDR1 is SGHVS, CDR2 FNYEAQ, per germline. The CDR3 is CASSPSSWGTEAFF. The CDR3 coding sequence is TGTGCCAGCAGCCCCAGCAGTTGGGGCACTGAAGCTTTCTTT. Full variable domain (rest looked up from reference TRBV7-6 and TRBJ1-1): GAGVSQSPRYKVTKRGQDVALRCDPISGHVSLYWYRQALGQGPEFLTYFNYEAQQDKSGLPNDRFSAERPEGSISTLTIQRTEQRDSAMYRCASSPSSWGTEAFFGQGTRLTVV.

The chain couples TRBV4-3 to TRBJ2-7; tentative D call: TRBD2 (6 bases). With 1 base removed from V and 3 bases from J, the gap between germline ends came to 22 bases. Germline-derived CDR1 and CDR2 are LGHNA and YSLEER. The CDR3 covers 18 residues. Here the CDR3 DNA reads TGCGCCAGCAGCCAAGTCGGGCGGGACGGCCCTCTGTGCTACGAGCAGTACTTC. This translates into CASSQVGRDGPLCYEQYF.

The table lists this clonotype with many counts. CDR3 DNA sequence: TGTGCCAGCTCCAGGCCGGGACAGGCCTCACCCCTCCACTTT. This sequence encodes CASSRPGQASPLHF. The rearrangement links TRBV12-3 or TRBV12-4 to TRBJ1-6, with 8 positions matching TRBD1. The CDR3 consists of 14 residues. V was clipped by 8 bases and J by 10 bases; unmatched bases: 10.

The sample holds one count of this clonotype. V usage is TRBV10-3 and J usage is TRBJ1-6, with unresolved D. The CDR3 consists of 12 residues. The V gene's germline CDR1 is ENHRY and CDR2 SYGVKD. The CDR3 DNA reads as TGTACCTCCGGGAAGGCTAACTCACCCCTCCACTTT. Translating it yields CTSGKANSPLHF.

There are many counts of this clonotype. The chain has TRBV7-8 and TRBJ2-7; 9 nucleotides agree with TRBD2. Germline CDR1 reads SGHVS; CDR2 reads FQNEAQ. The CDR3 is 14 amino acids. The ends lost 2 bases at V and 6 bases at J; junction bases unmatched: 5. The CDR3 DNA reads as TGTGCCAGCAGCTTAAAAGCGGGAGGAGGCGAGCAGTACTTC. Its protein product is CASSLKAGGGEQYF.

About this clonotype itself: This may arise from a read error, as a much more abundant clone is one base away. V and J are TRBV7-2 and TRBJ2-7; weak D call: TRBD2 (5 bases). V lost 0 bases, J lost 5 bases, and 11 bases lay in between. Germline CDR1 reads SGHTA; CDR2 reads FQGNSA. There are 14 residues in the CDR3. CDR3 sequence: CASSLARVYNEQYF. Written as DNA, the CDR3 is TGTGCCAGCAGCTTAGCGCGGGTGTATAACGAGCAGTACTTC.

Points on this clonotype: A much larger clone differs from this one at a single base, so this may be a read error. V and J are TRBV20-1 and TRBJ2-2; TRBD2 matches 11 bases. The CDR3 contains 16 residues. CDR1 DFQATT and CDR2 SNEGSKA come from the germline V gene (reference sequence). V dropped 6 bases and J dropped 6; count of bases not matched to a gene: 12. CDR3 sequence: CSAQGSSGGAAGELFF. Here the CDR3 DNA reads TGCAGTGCCCAGGGTAGTAGCGGGGGGGCCGCCGGGGAGCTGTTTTTT.